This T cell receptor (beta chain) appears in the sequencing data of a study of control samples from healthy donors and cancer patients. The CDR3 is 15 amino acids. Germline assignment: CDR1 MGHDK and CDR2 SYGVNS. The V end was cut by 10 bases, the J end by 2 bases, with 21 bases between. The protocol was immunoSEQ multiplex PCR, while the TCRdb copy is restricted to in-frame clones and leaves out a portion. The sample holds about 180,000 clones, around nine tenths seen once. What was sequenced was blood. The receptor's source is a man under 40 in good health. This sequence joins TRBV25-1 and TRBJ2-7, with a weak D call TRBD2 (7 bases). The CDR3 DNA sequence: TGTGCCACCGCCGAGGGGGGGACGGTTACCTACGAGCAGTACTTC. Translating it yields CATAEGGTVTYEQYF.